The rows below give T cell receptor beta chains drawn from one sample of a study of blood T cell repertoires in COVID-19. Clones were read by immunoSEQ multiplex PCR, and TCRdb kept only the in-frame ones, dropping some. There are approximately 100,000 clones in the sample; 85% to 90% occur only once, and around 3.5% lies in the top ten. The sequenced sample was peripheral blood. Source of these receptors: a human donor in a cohort sampled during active COVID-19. Each CDR3 is given without its conserved first and last residue.

V,CDR3
TRBV19,ASSIRTGFSSGANVLT
TRBV11-2,ASSLPIYRGRSGYT
TRBV6-5,ASRSSSAGELF
TRBV7-8,ASSLDRGRGNQPQH
TRBV18,ASSPLSEETQY
TRBV3-1/TRBV3-2,ASSQDLLLALMRNGELF
TRBV29-1,SAKDRLNTEAF
TRBV20-1,SASGTGGRETQY
TRBV3-1/TRBV3-2,ASSQDPPGIDYEQY
TRBV28,ASRNRGAIDGYT
TRBV10-3,ATGVRQGAYGYT
TRBV7-2,ASSPQGGSLSYEQY
TRBV3-1/TRBV3-2,ASCLAGKTGELF
TRBV20-1,SASRRAGTGNTIY
TRBV6-5,ASRPHSGTVQPQH
TRBV7-9,ASSSPGTGEVLEQY
TRBV19,ASSMEVRLSGTDTQY
TRBV6-5,ASSYGDRVTGELF
TRBV18,ASSLDRATNQPQH
TRBV12-5,ASGPGDSNSPLH
TRBV11-2,ASSPRQGQGNTEAF
TRBV3-1/TRBV3-2,ASSQDSSGANVLT
TRBV30,AWSVGGHTIY
TRBV4-1,ASSPPLTGVIRANTGELF
TRBV2,ASSEFAASGRPEELF
TRBV6-5,ASRRRDRASYEQY
TRBV19,ASSRQQSNQPQH
TRBV9,ASSVRGAGANVLT
TRBV14,ASSQVPGDSPLH
TRBV5-6,ASSLPGQGMNTEAF
TRBV5-4,ASSFGTGMATNEKLF
TRBV5-1,ASSLALGRDYGYT
TRBV7-3,ASSLDRSNTEAF
TRBV5-1,ASRPASGEETQY
TRBV7-6,ASSLLQGAGGEQY
TRBV19,ASSIRGTQY
TRBV11-3,ASSLGTASETQY
TRBV19,ASSKTGTVYSNQPQH
TRBV16,ASSQDREAF
TRBV28,ASSTGQGAEAF
TRBV7-6,ASSAGARSTEAF
TRBV2,ASGRTGVHYGYT
TRBV10-2,ASQGGSYGYT
TRBV4-2,ASSSQTSSIEQF
TRBV7-2,ASSLVPPGFGNYGYT
TRBV12-3/TRBV12-4,ASTLQATEAF
TRBV6-5,ASSYSGGNSGNTIY